The sequence of this TCR beta chain was determined in a study of STAT5B mutations in CD4+ large granular lymphocyte leukemia. Study overall: Healthy donors showed HLA-associated enrichment of the CDR3 'QG' motif. Study-wide results and caveats: About a quarter of private leukemic clonotypes occurred rarely in other patients' non-leukemic repertoires. Top patient clones used TRBV06 genes more often: 8/27 versus 2/35 in controls.

Healthy controls were blood donor buffy coats. Looked up from germline, CDR1 is MNHNY and CDR2 is SVGAGI (reference sequence). The CDR3 has 14 amino acids. V was pared by 0 bases and J by 8 bases, with 8 bases between. To note about this clone: The target antigen is unknown.

The assay was immunoSEQ multiplex PCR, and TCRdb's table has in-frame clones only and misses some. This table holds more than 35,000 clones, over 75% found once. The sample comprised CD4+ T cells from blood buffy coats. V gene TRBV6-6 combines with J gene TRBJ1-6, with D possibly matching TRBD1 (5 bases). The source of this sequence is a human donor in good health. The CDR3 DNA reads TGTGCCAGCAGTTACTCGAAAGGGGATTCACCCCTCCACTTT. Its translation: CASSYSKGDSPLHF.